The clone carrying this T cell receptor (beta chain) was seen repeatedly, ten times or more. CDR3 length: 16 residues. In germline, CDR1 is MNHEY, CDR2 SMNVEV (reference sequence). The junction had 9 bases not matched to a gene; V was cut back by 5 bases and J by 2 bases. The data are from a study of regulatory T cells in long-lasting Graves disease. Construction of the TCR beta libraries employed iRepertoire HTBI primers in conjunction with Arm-PCR of CDR3 regions. TCRdb reprocessed the multiplex PCR reads via MiXCR and lists one record per CDR3 protein. The sample yields roughly 420,000 distinct CDR3 sequences, 14% seen once. The time point is: newly diagnosed GD, antithyroid drugs for less than 3 months. PBMC-derived RNA was used for the TCR library. Separately, the same data were catalogued under a study of T cells in Graves' hyperthyroidism and ophthalmopathy.

The chain combines TRBV27 with TRBJ2-1; TRBD1 matches at 7 bases. The clonotype was recovered from a woman between 50 and 59 years old with Graves disease. The sequencing used peripheral blood mononuclear cells (PBMCs), collected at new diagnosis, from a patient treated with antithyroid drugs. CDR3 residues: CASSLLDRAPYNEQFF. The DNA for the CDR3 is TGTGCCAGCAGTCTCTTAGACAGGGCACCCTACAATGAGCAGTTCTTC.